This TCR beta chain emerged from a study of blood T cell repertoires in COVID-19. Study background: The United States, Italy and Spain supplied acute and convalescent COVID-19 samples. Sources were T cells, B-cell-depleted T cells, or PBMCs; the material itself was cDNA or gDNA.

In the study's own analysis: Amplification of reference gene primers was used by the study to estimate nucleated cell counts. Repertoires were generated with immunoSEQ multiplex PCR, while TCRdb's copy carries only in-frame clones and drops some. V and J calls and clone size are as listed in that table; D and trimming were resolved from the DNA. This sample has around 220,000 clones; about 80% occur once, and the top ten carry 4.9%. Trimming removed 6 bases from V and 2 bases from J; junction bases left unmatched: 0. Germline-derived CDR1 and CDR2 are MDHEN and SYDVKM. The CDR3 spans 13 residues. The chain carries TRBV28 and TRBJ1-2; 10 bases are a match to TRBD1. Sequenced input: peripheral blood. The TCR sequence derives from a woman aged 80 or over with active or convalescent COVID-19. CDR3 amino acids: CASRGQGNYGYTF. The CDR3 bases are TGTGCCAGCAGGGGACAGGGGAACTATGGCTACACCTTC.